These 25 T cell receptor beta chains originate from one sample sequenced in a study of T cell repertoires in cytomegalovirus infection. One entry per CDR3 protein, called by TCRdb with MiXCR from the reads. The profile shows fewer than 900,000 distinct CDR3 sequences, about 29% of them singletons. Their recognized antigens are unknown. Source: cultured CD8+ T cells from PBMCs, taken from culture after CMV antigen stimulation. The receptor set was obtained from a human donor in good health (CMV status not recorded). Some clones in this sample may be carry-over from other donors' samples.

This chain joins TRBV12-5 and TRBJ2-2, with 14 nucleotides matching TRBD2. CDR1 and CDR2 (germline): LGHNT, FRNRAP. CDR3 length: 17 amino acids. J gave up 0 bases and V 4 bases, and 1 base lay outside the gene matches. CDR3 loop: CASGWGLAGANTGELFF. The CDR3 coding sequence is TGTGCTAGTGGTTGGGGACTAGCGGGGGCGAACACCGGGGAGCTGTTTTTT.

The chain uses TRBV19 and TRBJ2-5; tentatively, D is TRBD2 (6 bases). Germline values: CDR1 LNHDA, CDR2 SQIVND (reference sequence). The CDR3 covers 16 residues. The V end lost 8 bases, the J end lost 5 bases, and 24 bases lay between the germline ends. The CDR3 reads CASRDSPAGNGETQYF. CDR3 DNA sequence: TGTGCCAGTCGTGACAGTCCAGCGGGCAATGGTGAGACCCAGTACTTC.

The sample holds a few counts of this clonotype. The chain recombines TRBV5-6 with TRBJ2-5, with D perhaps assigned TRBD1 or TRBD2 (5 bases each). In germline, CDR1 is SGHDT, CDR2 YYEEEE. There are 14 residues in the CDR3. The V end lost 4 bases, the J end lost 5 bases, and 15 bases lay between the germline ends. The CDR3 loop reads CASSQGRPHETQYF. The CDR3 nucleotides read TGTGCCAGCAGCCAGGGACGGCCCCACGAGACCCAGTACTTC.

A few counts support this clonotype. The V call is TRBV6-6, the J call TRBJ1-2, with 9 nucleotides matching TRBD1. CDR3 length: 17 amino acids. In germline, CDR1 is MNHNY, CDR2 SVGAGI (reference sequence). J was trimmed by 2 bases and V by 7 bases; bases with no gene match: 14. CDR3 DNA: TGTGCCAGCACCGACAGGGGGGTCTCGACTGAGAACTATGGCTACACCTTC. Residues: CASTDRGVSTENYGYTF.

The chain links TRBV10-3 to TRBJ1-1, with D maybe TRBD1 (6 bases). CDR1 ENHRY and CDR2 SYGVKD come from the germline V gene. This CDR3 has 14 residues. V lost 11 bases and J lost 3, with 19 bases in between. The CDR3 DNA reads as TGTGCCTCCCGGCAGGCAGGGGTCGACACTGAAGCTTTCTTT. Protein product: CASRQAGVDTEAFF.

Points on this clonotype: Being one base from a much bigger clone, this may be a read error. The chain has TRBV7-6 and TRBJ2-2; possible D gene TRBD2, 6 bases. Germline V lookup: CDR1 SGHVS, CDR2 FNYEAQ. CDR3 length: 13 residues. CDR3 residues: CASSSGLTGGLFF. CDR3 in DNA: TGTGCCAGCAGCTCCGGCCTCACCGGGGGGCTGTTTTTT.

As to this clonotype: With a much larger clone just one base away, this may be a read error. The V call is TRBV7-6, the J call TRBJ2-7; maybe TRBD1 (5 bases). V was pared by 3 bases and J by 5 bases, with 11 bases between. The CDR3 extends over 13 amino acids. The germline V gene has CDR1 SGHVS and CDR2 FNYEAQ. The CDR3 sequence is CASSFDSLDEQYF. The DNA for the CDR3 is TGTGCCAGCAGCTTCGACAGTCTCGACGAGCAGTACTTC.

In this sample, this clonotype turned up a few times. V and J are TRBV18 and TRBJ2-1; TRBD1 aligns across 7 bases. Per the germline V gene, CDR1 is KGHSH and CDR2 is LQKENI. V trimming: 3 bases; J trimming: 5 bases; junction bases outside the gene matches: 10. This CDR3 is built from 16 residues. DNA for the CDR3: TGTGCCAGCTCACCGCCACAGGGGATACGAGACAATGAGCAGTTCTTC. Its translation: CASSPPQGIRDNEQFF. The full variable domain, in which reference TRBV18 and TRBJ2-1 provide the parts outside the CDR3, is NAGVMQNPRHLVRRRGQEARLRCSPMKGHSHVYWYRQLPEEGLKFMVYLQKENIIDESGMPKERFSAEFPKEGPSILRIQQVVRGDSAAYFCASSPPQGIRDNEQFFGPGTRLTVL.

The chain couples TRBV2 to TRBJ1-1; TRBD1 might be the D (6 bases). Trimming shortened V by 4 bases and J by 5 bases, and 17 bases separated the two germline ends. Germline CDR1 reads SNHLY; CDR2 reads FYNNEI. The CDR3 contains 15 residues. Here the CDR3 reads CASSVARGGGTEAFF. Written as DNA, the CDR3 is TGTGCCAGCAGTGTGGCCAGGGGAGGGGGGACTGAAGCTTTCTTT.

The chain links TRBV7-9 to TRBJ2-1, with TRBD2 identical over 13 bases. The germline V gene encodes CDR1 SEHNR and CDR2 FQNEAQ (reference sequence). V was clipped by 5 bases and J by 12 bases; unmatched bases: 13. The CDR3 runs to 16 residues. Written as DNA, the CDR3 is TGTGCCAGCAGCAAATGGACTAGCGGGGGCCTCTGGGCGCAGTTCTTC. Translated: CASSKWTSGGLWAQFF.

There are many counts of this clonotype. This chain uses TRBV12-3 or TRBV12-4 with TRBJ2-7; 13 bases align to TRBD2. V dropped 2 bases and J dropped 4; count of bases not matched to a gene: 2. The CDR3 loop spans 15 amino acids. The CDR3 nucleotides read TGTGCCAGCAGTTTAAGGACTAGCGGGGGTTACGAGCAGTACTTC. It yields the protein CASSLRTSGGYEQYF.

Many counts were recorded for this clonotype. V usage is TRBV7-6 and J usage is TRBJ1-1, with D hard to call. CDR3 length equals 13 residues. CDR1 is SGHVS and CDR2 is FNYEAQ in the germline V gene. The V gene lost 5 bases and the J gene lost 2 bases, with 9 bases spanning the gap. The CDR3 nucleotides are TGTGCCAGCAGCACGACTGATAACACTGAAGCTTTCTTT. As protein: CASSTTDNTEAFF.

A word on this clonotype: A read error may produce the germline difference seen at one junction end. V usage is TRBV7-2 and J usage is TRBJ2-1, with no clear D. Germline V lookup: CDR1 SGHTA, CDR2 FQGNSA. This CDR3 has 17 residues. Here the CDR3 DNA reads TGTGCCAGCAGTTCTTATCTCCCAGGTGGAGCCTACAATAAGCAGTTCTTC. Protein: CASSSYLPGGAYNKQFF.

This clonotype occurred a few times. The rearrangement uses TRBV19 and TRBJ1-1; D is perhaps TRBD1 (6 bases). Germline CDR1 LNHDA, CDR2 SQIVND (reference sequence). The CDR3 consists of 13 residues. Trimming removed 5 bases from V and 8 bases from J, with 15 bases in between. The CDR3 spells CASSGPGHLEAFF. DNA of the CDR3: TGTGCCAGTAGTGGTCCGGGACACCTAGAAGCTTTCTTT.

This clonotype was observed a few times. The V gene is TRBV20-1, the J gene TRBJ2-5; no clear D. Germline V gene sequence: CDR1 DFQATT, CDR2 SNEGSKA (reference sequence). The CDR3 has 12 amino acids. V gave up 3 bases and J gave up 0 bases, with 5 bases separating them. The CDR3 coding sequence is TGCAGTGCTAGTGTGGACCAAGAGACCCAGTACTTC. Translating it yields CSASVDQETQYF.

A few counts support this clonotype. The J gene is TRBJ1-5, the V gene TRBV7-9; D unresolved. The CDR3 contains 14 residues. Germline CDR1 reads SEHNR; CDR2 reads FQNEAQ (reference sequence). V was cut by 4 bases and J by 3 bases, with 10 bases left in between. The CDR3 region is CASSWEAPNQPQHF. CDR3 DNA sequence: TGTGCCAGCAGCTGGGAGGCACCCAATCAGCCCCAGCATTTT.

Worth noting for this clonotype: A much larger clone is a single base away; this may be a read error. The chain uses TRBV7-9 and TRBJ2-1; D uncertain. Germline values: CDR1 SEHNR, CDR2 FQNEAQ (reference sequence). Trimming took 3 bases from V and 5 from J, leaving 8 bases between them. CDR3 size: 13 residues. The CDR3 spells CASSFSTDNEQFF. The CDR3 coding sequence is TGTGCCAGCAGCTTTAGTACCGACAATGAGCAGTTCTTC.

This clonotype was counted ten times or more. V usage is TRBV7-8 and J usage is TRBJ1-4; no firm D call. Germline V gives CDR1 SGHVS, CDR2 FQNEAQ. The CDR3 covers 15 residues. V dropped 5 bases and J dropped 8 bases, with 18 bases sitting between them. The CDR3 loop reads CASSLSVGKQEKLFF. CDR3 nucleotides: TGTGCCAGCAGCCTCAGTGTAGGGAAACAGGAAAAACTGTTTTTT.

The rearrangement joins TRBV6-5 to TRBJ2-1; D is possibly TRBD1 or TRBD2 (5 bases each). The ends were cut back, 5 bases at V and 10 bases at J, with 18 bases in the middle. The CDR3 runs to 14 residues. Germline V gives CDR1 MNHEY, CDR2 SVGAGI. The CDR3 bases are TGTGCCAGCAGTGCCGGGACCAGACCACCCGAGCAGTTCTTC. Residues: CASSAGTRPPEQFF.

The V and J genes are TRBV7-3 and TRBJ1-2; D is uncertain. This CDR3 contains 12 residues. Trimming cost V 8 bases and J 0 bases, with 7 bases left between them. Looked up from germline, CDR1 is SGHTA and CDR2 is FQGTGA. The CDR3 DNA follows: TGTGCCAGCGGGTCCCCTAACTATGGCTACACCTTC. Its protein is CASGSPNYGYTF.

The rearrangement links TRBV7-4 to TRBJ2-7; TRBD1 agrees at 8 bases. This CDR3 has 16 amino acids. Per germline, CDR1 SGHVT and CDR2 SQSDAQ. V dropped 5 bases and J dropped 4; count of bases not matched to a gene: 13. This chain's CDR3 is CASSPPTKGQGYEQYF. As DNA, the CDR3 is TGTGCCAGCAGCCCTCCCACAAAAGGACAGGGTTACGAGCAGTACTTC.

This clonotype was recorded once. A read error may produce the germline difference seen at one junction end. The CDR3 DNA reads as TGCAGTGCCAGAGATTGGATGGATGAGCAGTTCTTC. It codes for CSARDWMDEQFF. The chain is built from TRBV20-1 and TRBJ2-1; D not certain. In germline, CDR1 is DFQATT, CDR2 SNEGSKA (reference sequence). This CDR3 has 12 amino acids.

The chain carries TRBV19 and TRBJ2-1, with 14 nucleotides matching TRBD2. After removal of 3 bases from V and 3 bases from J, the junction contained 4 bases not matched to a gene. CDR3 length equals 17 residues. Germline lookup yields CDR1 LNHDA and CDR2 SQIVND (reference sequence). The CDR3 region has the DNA TGTGCCAGTAGTATGACTAGCGGGGGGGCGTACTACAATGAGCAGTTCTTC. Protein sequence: CASSMTSGGAYYNEQFF.

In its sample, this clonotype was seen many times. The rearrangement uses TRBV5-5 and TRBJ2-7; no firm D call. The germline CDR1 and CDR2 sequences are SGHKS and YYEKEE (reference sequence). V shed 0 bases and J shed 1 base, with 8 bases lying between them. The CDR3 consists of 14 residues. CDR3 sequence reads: CASSLGLGSYEQYF. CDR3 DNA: TGTGCCAGCAGCTTGGGTTTGGGATCCTACGAGCAGTACTTC.

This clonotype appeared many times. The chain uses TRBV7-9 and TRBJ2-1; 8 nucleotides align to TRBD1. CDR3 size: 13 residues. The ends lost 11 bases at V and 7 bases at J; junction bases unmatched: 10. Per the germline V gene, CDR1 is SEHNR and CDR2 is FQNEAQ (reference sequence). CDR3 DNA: TGTGCCCAGGGGGCAGGGGAGGAAAATGAGCAGTTCTTC. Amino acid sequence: CAQGAGEENEQFF.